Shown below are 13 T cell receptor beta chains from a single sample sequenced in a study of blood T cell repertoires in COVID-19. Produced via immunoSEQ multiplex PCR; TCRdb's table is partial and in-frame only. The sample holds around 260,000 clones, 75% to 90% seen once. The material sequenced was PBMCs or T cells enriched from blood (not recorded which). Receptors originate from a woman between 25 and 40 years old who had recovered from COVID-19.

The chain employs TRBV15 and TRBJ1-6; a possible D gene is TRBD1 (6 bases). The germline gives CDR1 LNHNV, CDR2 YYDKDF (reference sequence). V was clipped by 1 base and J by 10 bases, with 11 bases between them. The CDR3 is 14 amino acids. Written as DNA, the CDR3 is TGTGCCACCAGCAGAGGTCAGGGGCGCTCACCCCTCCACTTT. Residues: CATSRGQGRSPLHF.

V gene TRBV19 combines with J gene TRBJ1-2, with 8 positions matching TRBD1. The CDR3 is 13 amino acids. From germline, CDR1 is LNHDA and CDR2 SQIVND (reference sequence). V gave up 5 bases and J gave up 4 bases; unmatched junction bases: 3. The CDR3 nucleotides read TGTGCCAGTAGTCTAGGGACAGGCTATGGCTACACCTTC. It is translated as CASSLGTGYGYTF.

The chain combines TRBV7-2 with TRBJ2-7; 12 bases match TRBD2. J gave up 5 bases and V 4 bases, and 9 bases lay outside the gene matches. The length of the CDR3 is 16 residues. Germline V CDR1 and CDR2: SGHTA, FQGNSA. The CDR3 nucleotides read TGTGCCAGCAGCTACATTCTAGCGGGAGGGCCGGACGAGCAGTACTTC. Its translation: CASSYILAGGPDEQYF.

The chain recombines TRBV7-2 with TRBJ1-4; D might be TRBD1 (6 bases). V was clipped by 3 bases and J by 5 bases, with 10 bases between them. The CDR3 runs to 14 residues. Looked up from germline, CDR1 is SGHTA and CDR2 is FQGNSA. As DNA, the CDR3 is TGTGCCAGCAGCTTGGGACACTCAAATGAAAAACTGTTTTTT. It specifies CASSLGHSNEKLFF.

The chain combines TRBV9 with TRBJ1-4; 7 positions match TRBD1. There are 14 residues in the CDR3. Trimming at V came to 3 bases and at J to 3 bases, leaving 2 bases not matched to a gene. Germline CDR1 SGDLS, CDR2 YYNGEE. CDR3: CASSAGQSNEKLFF. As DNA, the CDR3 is TGTGCCAGCAGCGCGGGACAGTCTAATGAAAAACTGTTTTTT.

The CDR3 coding sequence is TGTGCCAGCAGCCCTGGACAGGGGGCAGGGAGCAATCAGCCCCAGCATTTT. Translation: CASSPGQGAGSNQPQHF. The gene calls are TRBV11-2 and TRBJ1-5, with TRBD1 matching 11 bases. The V gene's germline CDR1 is SGHAT and CDR2 FQNNGV. The junction had 7 bases not matched to a gene; V was cut back by 5 bases and J by 1 base. The CDR3 has 17 amino acids.

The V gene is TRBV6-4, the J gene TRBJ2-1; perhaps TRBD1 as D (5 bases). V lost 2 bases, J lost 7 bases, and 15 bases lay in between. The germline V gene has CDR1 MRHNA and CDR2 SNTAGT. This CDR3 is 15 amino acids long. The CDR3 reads CASSDVSRGLNEQFF. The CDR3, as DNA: TGTGCCAGCAGTGACGTCTCAAGGGGCTTGAATGAGCAGTTCTTC.

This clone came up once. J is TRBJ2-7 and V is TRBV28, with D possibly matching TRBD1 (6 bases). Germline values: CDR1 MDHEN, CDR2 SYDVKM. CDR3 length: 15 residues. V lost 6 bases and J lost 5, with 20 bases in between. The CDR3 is CASRTRDKGRHEQYF. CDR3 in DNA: TGTGCCAGCAGAACCCGGGACAAAGGGCGCCACGAGCAGTACTTC.

The CDR3 region has the DNA TGTGCCAGCAGCTCCCGTCAGGGGGCTAGTAACTATGGCTACACCTTC. This translates into CASSSRQGASNYGYTF. V gene TRBV5-4 combines with J gene TRBJ1-2; 8 positions match TRBD1. Germline lookup yields CDR1 SGHNT and CDR2 YYREEE (reference sequence). The V gene end was trimmed by 3 bases and the J gene end by 1 base; junction bases not matched to a gene: 8. The CDR3 has 16 residues.

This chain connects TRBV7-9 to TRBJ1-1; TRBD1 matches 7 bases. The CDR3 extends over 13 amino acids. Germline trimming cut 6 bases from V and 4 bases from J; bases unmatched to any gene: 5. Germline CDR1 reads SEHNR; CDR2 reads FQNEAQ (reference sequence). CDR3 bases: TGTGCCAGCAGAGCGACAGGGTCCACTGAAGCTTTCTTT. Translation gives CASRATGSTEAFF.

The CDR3 reads CASSLTDTTYNSPLHF. Here the CDR3 DNA reads TGCGCCAGCAGCTTGACCGACACAACTTATAATTCACCCCTCCACTTT. V usage is TRBV5-1 and J usage is TRBJ1-6; no definite D call. Trimming shortened V by 1 base and J by 4 bases, and 12 bases separated the two germline ends. This CDR3 has 16 amino acids. Germline V gene lookup returns CDR1 SGHRS and CDR2 YFSETQ.

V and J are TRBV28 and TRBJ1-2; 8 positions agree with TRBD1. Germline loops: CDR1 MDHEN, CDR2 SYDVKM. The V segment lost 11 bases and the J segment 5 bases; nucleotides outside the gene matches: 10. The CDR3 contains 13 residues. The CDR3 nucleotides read TGTGCCGAACAGGGGGGACGGTCGTATGGCTACACCTTC. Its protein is CAEQGGRSYGYTF.

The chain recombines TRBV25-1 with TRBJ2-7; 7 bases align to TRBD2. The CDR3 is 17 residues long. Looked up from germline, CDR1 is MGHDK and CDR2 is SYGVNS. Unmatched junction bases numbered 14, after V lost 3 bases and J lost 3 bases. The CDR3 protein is CASSDTPGVGTNYEQYF. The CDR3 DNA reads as TGTGCCAGCAGTGATACCCCTGGGGTCGGGACTAACTACGAGCAGTACTTC.